What follows are 11 T cell receptor beta chains derived from one specimen sequenced in a study of blood T cell repertoires in COVID-19. TCRdb keeps only in-frame clones here, not all; method: immunoSEQ multiplex PCR. The repertoire holds roughly 100,000 clones, with 60% to 80% as singletons. Input material: peripheral blood. These receptors originate from a man aged 60-69 years with active or convalescent COVID-19.

This sequence joins TRBV11-2 and TRBJ2-7; 10 bases agree with TRBD2. J was trimmed by 3 bases and V by 1 base; bases with no gene match: 0. Germline lookup yields CDR1 SGHAT and CDR2 FQNNGV. The CDR3 has 14 amino acids. Here the CDR3 DNA reads TGTGCCAGCAGCTTAGGGACTAGCGGCTACGAGCAGTACTTC. Protein: CASSLGTSGYEQYF.

V is TRBV28 and J is TRBJ2-6; tentatively, D is TRBD1 (6 bases). CDR3 length equals 16 residues. CDR1 MDHEN and CDR2 SYDVKM come from the germline V gene. V was cut by 10 bases and J by 2 bases, with 18 bases left in between. As DNA, the CDR3 is TGTGCCACCCCACCGGACAGACCTACTGGGGCCAACGTCCTGACTTTC. Its translation is CATPPDRPTGANVLTF.

The chain links TRBV5-4 to TRBJ2-7, with no clear D. This CDR3 is 14 amino acids long. Trimming took off 3 bases at V and 4 bases at J, with 14 bases between the two ends. Germline CDR1 reads SGHNT; CDR2 reads YYREEE (reference sequence). CDR3 sequence: CASSSTNTPYEQYV. The CDR3 DNA sequence: TGTGCCAGCAGCTCCACAAACACCCCTTACGAGCAGTACGTC.

The chain links TRBV4-3 to TRBJ1-4, with 8 bases that match TRBD1. This CDR3 region has 14 residues. V was clipped by 2 bases and J by 8 bases; unmatched bases: 4. Germline values: CDR1 LGHNA, CDR2 YSLEER. CDR3 bases: TGCGCCAGCAGCCAACAGGGGGCGCGGGAAAAACTGTTTTTT. Protein: CASSQQGAREKLFF.

The J gene is TRBJ2-1, the V gene TRBV11-3, with D possibly matching TRBD2 (5 bases). The V gene lost 8 bases and the J gene lost 5 bases, with 10 bases spanning the gap. The V gene's germline CDR1 is SGHNT and CDR2 YENEEA. The CDR3 consists of 12 residues. CDR3 coding DNA: TGTGCCAGCGGCAGGAGGCACAATGAGCAGTTCTTC. Translating gives CASGRRHNEQFF.

Only a few counts were recorded for this clone. The V gene is TRBV7-9, the J gene TRBJ2-7; 9 bases match TRBD1. The germline V gene encodes CDR1 SEHNR and CDR2 FQNEAQ (reference sequence). The CDR3 sequence is 14 residues long. With 5 bases clipped from V and 3 bases from J, the junction kept 5 bases outside the gene matches. DNA of the CDR3: TGTGCCAGCAGCCTTACAGGGGGCAGCTACGAGCAGTACTTC. Translation gives CASSLTGGSYEQYF.

V usage is TRBV5-4 and J usage is TRBJ1-4; D might be TRBD1 (6 bases). The CDR3 extends over 17 amino acids. Germline CDR1 SGHNT, CDR2 YYREEE (reference sequence). V lost 4 bases to trimming and J lost 2 bases, with 18 bases between them. The CDR3 sequence is CASSPSGGRTTNEKLFF. The CDR3 DNA reads as TGTGCCAGCAGCCCCTCGGGGGGGCGTACTACTAATGAAAAACTGTTTTTT.

This chain uses TRBV28 with TRBJ1-1; perhaps TRBD1 as D (5 bases). The V and J ends lost 5 bases and 3 bases respectively, with 10 bases between them. The germline gives CDR1 MDHEN, CDR2 SYDVKM. CDR3 length: 13 residues. This CDR3 reads CASSRIGDTEAFF. The CDR3 DNA sequence: TGTGCCAGCAGTAGAATAGGGGACACTGAAGCTTTCTTT.

The rearrangement joins TRBV19 to TRBJ1-2, with 8 bases aligning to TRBD1. In germline, CDR1 is LNHDA, CDR2 SQIVND (reference sequence). The CDR3 loop spans 14 amino acids. J was trimmed by 5 bases and V by 7 bases; bases with no gene match: 9. CDR3 nucleotides: TGTGCCAGTAACGGAGACAGGGGAAGGTATGGCTACACCTTC. Translation: CASNGDRGRYGYTF. Supplemented by reference TRBV19 and TRBJ1-2, the full variable domain reads DGGITQSPKYLFRKEGQNVTLSCEQNLNHDAMYWYRQDPGQGLRLIYYSQIVNDFQKGDIAEGYSVSREKKESFPLTVTSAQKNPTAFYLCASNGDRGRYGYTFGSGTRLTVV.

This chain joins TRBV6-5 and TRBJ1-2, with 8 bases that match TRBD1. CDR1 and CDR2 from the germline V gene are MNHEY and SVGAGI. V lost 7 bases to trimming and J lost 8 bases; unmatched junction nucleotides: 15. This CDR3 is built from 15 residues. In DNA, the CDR3 is TGTGCCAGCATGCTGACAGGGGCGGCGGGGGGGGGCTACACCTTC. It yields the protein CASMLTGAAGGGYTF.

This clone was seen just once. The rearrangement uses TRBV12-3 or TRBV12-4 and TRBJ2-3, with D maybe TRBD1 (5 bases). V lost 6 bases, J lost 5 bases, and 9 bases lay in between. The length of the CDR3 is 12 residues. DNA of the CDR3: TGTGCCAGCAGCAGAAGGGGAGATACGCAGTATTTT. Its translation is CASSRRGDTQYF.